The present T cell receptor beta chain was sequenced within a study of cytomegalovirus exposure and HLA in healthy donors. Study as a whole: From HLA-typed donors, an early data release held tens of millions of unique TCRs. The study placed around 85% of its roughly 410 genotyped donors in the Caucasian-associated ancestry cluster.

With 60 Vbeta and 13 Jbeta primers, the PCR was carried out. Assay: immunoSEQ multiplex PCR; the TCRdb copy retains only in-frame clones and omits some. The sample has approximately 100,000 clones, roughly 75% seen once. The study sampled nominally healthy donors, though unrecorded immune exposures were likely. Trimming removed 7 bases from V and 0 bases from J, with 12 bases in between. Germline V lookup: CDR1 SGHAT, CDR2 FQNNGV. The CDR3 covers 15 residues. The J gene is TRBJ2-2, the V gene TRBV11-2; D may be TRBD1 (6 bases). The sequencing sample was made of PBMCs. This TCR came from a male donor in good health and CMV-seropositive. For the CDR3, the DNA is TGTGCCAGCACCGCACAGGGTTCGAACACCGGGGAGCTGTTTTTT. Translation: CASTAQGSNTGELFF.